Detailed here is one T cell receptor beta chain. The data were obtained in a study of cytomegalovirus exposure and HLA in healthy donors. The PCR ran on 60 Vbeta and 13 Jbeta primers. Only in-frame clones appear in the TCRdb table, and some are missing; sequencing was by immunoSEQ multiplex PCR. This sample has about 190,000 clones, with 60% to 85% found just once. The TCR was taken from a woman aged 18-29 years in good health and CMV-seronegative. The specimen was PBMCs.

In nucleotides, the CDR3 is TGTGCCAGCAGCTTAGTTCAGGACAGGGCCTACGAGCAGTACTTC. Translated: CASSLVQDRAYEQYF. This rearrangement joins TRBV7-6 to TRBJ2-7; 8 bases agree with TRBD1. V lost 1 base, J lost 2 bases, and 4 bases stayed unmatched. The CDR3 is made up of 15 amino acids. Germline V gene sequence: CDR1 SGHVS, CDR2 FNYEAQ.